This TCR beta chain was observed in a study of Tregs in tolerant kidney transplant recipients. General study findings and limits: Biological reproducibility was not directly addressed, but technical replication error appeared minimal. Some patients' samples used different primers over time, so nucleotide sequences weren't comparable. Tregs expanded with activated donor B cells seemed most donor-specific. Donor-specific Treg expansion exceeded global Treg expansion in tolerant patients, suggesting antigen drive.

TCRdb keeps only in-frame clones here, not all; method: immunoSEQ multiplex PCR. This sample's table reports 15,000 or so clones. Trimming took 2 bases from V and 5 from J; bases not matched to a gene: 5. The CDR3 length is 14 residues. Germline CDR1 reads SGHVS; CDR2 reads FNYEAQ. Related graft donors supplied nonmyeloablative bone marrow transplants, and mixed chimerism was transient. About this clone: The antigen remains undetermined. Read sequence stops 3 residues before the CDR3 end, and the germline J gene provides the missing end.

Sequenced here: CD8+ T cells from blood (PBMCs), sampled 6 months after the transplant. The sequence derives from a human patient who received a combined kidney and bone marrow transplant. The graft donor may have contributed some T cells. The genes are TRBV7-6 and TRBJ2-7; 8 positions agree with TRBD1. The sequenced CDR3 bases are TGTGCCAGCAGCTTACGGCAGGGGGCCGACGAG. Amino acids: CASSLRQGADE. The whole CDR3 reads CASSLRQGADEQYF.